This note documents a single T cell receptor beta chain sequence. TCRdb fed the 5' RACE reads into MiXCR, producing one record per CDR3 protein. Seen here are over 250,000 distinct CDR3 sequences, roughly 4.3% observed once, and the top ten hold roughly 24%. Trimming shortened V by 7 bases and J by 0 bases, and 12 bases separated the two germline ends. This CDR3 comprises 14 residues. This specimen comes from a study of T cells after yellow fever vaccination. This chain uses TRBV12-3 or TRBV12-4 with TRBJ1-2; D unresolved. The TCR comes from a man aged 18-30 years who received the YFV17D yellow fever vaccine. The sequencing here drew on PBMCs, taken 5 days after the yellow fever booster vaccination. In DNA form, the CDR3 reads TGTGCCAGCAAAAATCGGGGAGCTAACTATGGCTACACCTTC. Its protein product is CASKNRGANYGYTF.